The rows below give T cell receptor beta chains drawn from one sample of a study of blood T cell repertoires in COVID-19. Here immunoSEQ multiplex PCR was the method, and the copy in TCRdb shows in-frame clones only, minus some. The sample contains more than 90,000 clones, about 89% of which appear only once. Sequenced material: peripheral blood. These receptors originate from a man aged 35 to 55 with acute or convalescent COVID-19. Each CDR3 is given without its conserved first and last residue. The order of the fields is V gene, J gene, CDR3 protein.

>TRBV11-3|TRBJ2-1
ASSLRTGNYNEQF
>TRBV9|TRBJ2-7
ASSAGQGHHEQY
>TRBV6-6|TRBJ1-4
ASRGTSGTNEKLF
>TRBV29-1|TRBJ1-1
SDGGSRAF
>TRBV7-2|TRBJ1-6
ASSLDGYNSPLH
>TRBV20-1|TRBJ2-1
SASYPTGGAYNEQF
>TRBV29-1|TRBJ1-2
SVGRQGDGYT
>TRBV24-1|TRBJ1-2
ATQNGDRESYGYT
>TRBV27|TRBJ1-1
ASSLDDPGQSLRTEAF
>TRBV5-8|TRBJ1-3
ASSLVGTGGSGNTIY
>TRBV19|TRBJ2-2
ASSIAPGGSGELF
>TRBV30|TRBJ1-2
AWSRTGSGYT
>TRBV15|TRBJ1-6
ATSGDRGNSPLH
>TRBV9|TRBJ2-1
ASSFPSDRGEQF
>TRBV19|TRBJ2-3
ASSIEGAIRDTQY
>TRBV4-1|TRBJ1-3
ASSQREQTYSGNTIY
>TRBV6-2/TRBV6-3|TRBJ2-3
ASSPSDRRDTQY
>TRBV19|TRBJ1-2
ASSMERQRHGYT
>TRBV18|TRBJ2-2
ASSPLGQNTGELF
>TRBV5-1|TRBJ2-3
ASSLRGLAADTQY
>TRBV7-9|TRBJ1-1
ASSSRAGEAF
>TRBV7-9|TRBJ2-1
ASSLAGGTIYNEQF
>TRBV3-1/TRBV3-2|TRBJ1-2
ASSQRTGTGVYGYT
>TRBV2|TRBJ2-3
ASSGVGADTQY
>TRBV5-1|TRBJ1-2
ASSLGFETGSFYGYT
>TRBV9|TRBJ2-1
ASSVEVSSSSYNEQF
>TRBV27|TRBJ1-1
ASSRNRGRVNTEAF
>TRBV6-6|TRBJ2-5
ASSYGGNQETQY
>TRBV24-1|TRBJ2-7
ATSDLSGGEQY
>TRBV30|TRBJ1-2
AWIGQGLNLPDGYT
>TRBV27|TRBJ1-1
ASSRTGSITEAF
>TRBV5-4|TRBJ1-6
ASSLGLQGINSPLH
>TRBV19|TRBJ2-7
ATRDRRFSEQY
>TRBV7-9|TRBJ2-1
ASSSLPFSYNEQF
>TRBV13|TRBJ2-1
ASSLESSLAGGHSYNEQF
>TRBV19|TRBJ1-5
ASSQTGTGQPQH
>TRBV11-3|TRBJ2-5
ASSPQGEDGETQY
>TRBV2|TRBJ1-6
ASSLTGNSSPLH
>TRBV10-2|TRBJ1-5
ASSESGGLGNQPQH
>TRBV30|TRBJ1-1
AWSVGVGPGAF